Listed below are T cell receptor beta chains from one sample, sequenced in a study of response to subunit inactivated influenza vaccine. TCRdb itself ran the RT-PCR reads through MiXCR, one entry per CDR3 protein. The sample carries a few hundred thousand distinct CDR3 sequences, approximately 23% recorded once. Source: PBMCs from blood, taken about 20 months after vaccination. These receptors all come from a man between 50 and 75 years old who received an inactivated influenza vaccine. Both conserved end residues are part of each CDR3. The D gene is left open where the match is weak. A clone size is listed for some rows: how often the clone was seen (once, few, many), or a class if it is expanded.

CDR3 length,clone size,V gene,J gene,D gene,CDR3 protein,CDR3 DNA
11,few,TRBV30,TRBJ1-2,.,CAWERNYGYTF,TGTGCCTGGGAGCGGAACTATGGCTACACCTTC
18,few,TRBV5-1,TRBJ1-3,.,CASSLTPGIRDSGNTIYF,TGCGCCAGCAGCTTGACCCCAGGGATACGAGACTCTGGAAACACCATATATTTT
13,few,TRBV29-1,TRBJ1-2,.,CSVGGGSGYGYTF,TGCAGCGTTGGGGGCGGTTCGGGCTATGGCTACACCTTC
15,few,TRBV4-1,TRBJ1-1,.,CASSQVLTTNTEAFF,TGCGCCAGCAGCCAAGTATTGACGACAAACACTGAAGCTTTCTTT
14,.,TRBV20-1,TRBJ2-5,.,CSAKGTLRQETQYF,TGCAGTGCTAAAGGGACCCTACGCCAAGAGACCCAGTACTTC
16,.,TRBV6-5,TRBJ1-4,.,CASSYSGPPTNEKLLF,TGTGCCAGCAGTTACTCTGGACCGCCAACTAATGAAAAACTGTTATTT
16,.,TRBV11-3,TRBJ2-3,TRBD2,CASSSRGGPPTDTQYF,TGTGCCAGCAGCTCCCGCGGGGGGCCTCCCACAGATACGCAGTATTTT
13,.,TRBV14,TRBJ1-1,TRBD1,CASSQDTGGLAFF,TGTGCCAGCAGCCAGGACACAGGGGGCTTGGCTTTCTTT
17,.,TRBV18,TRBJ1-3,.,CASSPEAAGSSGNTIYF,TGTGCCAGCTCACCAGAAGCGGCAGGGAGCTCTGGAAACACCATATATTTT
16,.,TRBV6-2/TRBV6-3,TRBJ1-1,.,CASSSLTQGANTEAFF,TGTGCCAGCAGTTCCCTGACACAGGGAGCGAACACTGAAGCTTTCTTT
14,few,TRBV12-3/TRBV12-4,TRBJ1-2,TRBD1,CASSQQGALYGYTF,TGTGCCAGCAGTCAACAGGGGGCCCTATATGGCTACACCTTC
16,.,TRBV15,TRBJ2-2,TRBD2,CATSRDRGGDTGELFF,TGTGCCACCAGCAGAGATCGGGGAGGGGACACCGGGGAGCTGTTTTTT
14,.,TRBV9,TRBJ1-1,.,CASSVEAQNTEAFF,TGTGCCAGCAGCGTAGAGGCGCAGAACACTGAAGCTTTCTTT
16,few,TRBV4-1,TRBJ1-4,.,CASSQASGSTNEKLFF,TGCGCCAGCAGCCAAGCATCAGGGTCAACTAATGAAAAACTGTTTTTT
13,few,TRBV3-1,TRBJ1-1,.,CASSPRTVTEAFF,TGTGCCAGCAGCCCACGGACAGTGACCGAAGCTTTCTTT
13,.,TRBV29-1,TRBJ2-7,TRBD1,CSVAGRQGHEQYF,TGCAGCGTTGCGGGGAGACAGGGCCACGAGCAGTACTTC
15,.,TRBV28,TRBJ2-5,TRBD1,CASSSPTGRLETQYF,TGTGCCAGCAGCTCCCCGACAGGGCGTTTAGAGACCCAGTACTTC
12,many,TRBV27,TRBJ1-2,.,CASSSYSGGYTF,TGTGCCAGCAGTTCCTACTCCGGGGGCTACACCTTC
14,.,TRBV12-3/TRBV12-4,TRBJ2-3,TRBD2,CASSFAGGTDTQYF,TGTGCCAGCAGTTTTGCGGGAGGCACAGATACGCAGTATTTT
12,many,TRBV2,TRBJ1-3,.,CAYKASGNTIYF,TGTGCCTACAAAGCCTCTGGAAACACCATATATTTT
14,many,TRBV6-5,TRBJ1-1,.,CASSYDRGLTEAFF,TGTGCCAGCAGTTACGACCGGGGTTTGACTGAAGCTTTCTTT
14,few,TRBV25-1,TRBJ2-7,.,CASSEYPPGNEQYF,TGTGCCAGCAGTGAATATCCTCCTGGCAACGAGCAGTACTTC
12,.,TRBV29-1,TRBJ1-1,.,CSVGPTNTEAFF,TGCAGCGTTGGACCGACAAACACTGAAGCTTTCTTT
21,many,TRBV28,TRBJ2-4,TRBD1,CASSRPSTGLRVMGAKNIQYF,TGTGCCAGCAGCCGCCCATCGACAGGGCTTCGCGTTATGGGAGCCAAAAACATTCAGTACTTC
15,many,TRBV5-4,TRBJ1-5,.,CASSLGGGQNQPQHF,TGTGCCAGCAGCTTGGGGGGGGGACAAAATCAGCCCCAGCATTTT
14,.,TRBV5-1,TRBJ2-1,.,CASSNDYNNNEQFF,TGCGCCAGCAGCAATGACTACAACAACAATGAGCAGTTCTTC
14,.,TRBV4-1,TRBJ2-7,.,CASSQDSAADEQYF,TGCGCCAGCAGCCAAGATTCAGCGGCGGACGAGCAGTACTTC
15,.,TRBV3-1,TRBJ1-5,.,CASSQDSRLNQPQHF,TGTGCCAGCAGCCAAGATTCCAGACTCAATCAGCCCCAGCATTTT
11,.,TRBV20-1,TRBJ2-7,.,CSAEDSYEQYF,TGCAGTGCTGAGGACAGCTACGAGCAGTACTTC
13,.,TRBV19,TRBJ2-5,.,CASSITGSETQYF,TGTGCCAGTAGCATTACTGGGTCCGAGACCCAGTACTTC
17,few,TRBV28,TRBJ2-4,.,CASSPRPPRGAKNIQYF,TGTGCCAGCAGTCCAAGACCCCCCCGGGGGGCCAAAAACATTCAGTACTTC
15,few,TRBV25-1,TRBJ2-2,.,CASSVQALNTGELFF,TGTGCCAGCAGTGTTCAGGCGCTAAACACCGGGGAGCTGTTTTTT
13,many,TRBV20-1,TRBJ1-2,TRBD1,CSARENRGGGYTF,TGCAGTGCTAGAGAAAACAGGGGTGGCGGCTACACCTTC